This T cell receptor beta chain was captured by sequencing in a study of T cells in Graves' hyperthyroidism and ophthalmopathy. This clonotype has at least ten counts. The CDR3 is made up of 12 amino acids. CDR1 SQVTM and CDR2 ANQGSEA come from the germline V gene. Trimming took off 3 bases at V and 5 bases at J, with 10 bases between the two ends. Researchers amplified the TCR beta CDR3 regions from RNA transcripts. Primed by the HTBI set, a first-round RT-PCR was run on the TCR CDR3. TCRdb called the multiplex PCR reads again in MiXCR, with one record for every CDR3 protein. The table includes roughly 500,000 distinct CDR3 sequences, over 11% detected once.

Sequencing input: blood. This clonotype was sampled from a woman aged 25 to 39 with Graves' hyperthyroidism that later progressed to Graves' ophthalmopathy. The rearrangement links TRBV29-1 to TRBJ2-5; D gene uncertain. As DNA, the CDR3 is TGCAGCGTTGACCTGGGAAGGGAGACCCAGTACTTC. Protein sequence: CSVDLGRETQYF.